Below, 10 T cell receptor beta chains from the same sample are listed, as sequenced in a study of blood T cell repertoires in COVID-19. Profiled with immunoSEQ multiplex PCR; TCRdb holds only in-frame clones, not every one. The sample lists some 85,000 clones; less than 85% were seen once. Specimen: peripheral blood. The receptors originated from a woman of 80 years or more with acute or convalescent COVID-19.

V is TRBV5-1 and J is TRBJ1-5, with 10 nucleotides matching TRBD1. V lost 2 bases, J lost 11 bases, and 10 bases stayed unmatched. CDR3 length: 15 amino acids. CDR1 is SGHRS, CDR2 YFSETQ, per germline. The CDR3, as DNA: TGCGCCAGCAGCTTAGATGGGACAGGGGAGTGGGCCCAGCATTTT. It codes for CASSLDGTGEWAQHF.

This chain uses TRBV6-6 with TRBJ1-2; TRBD1 is a possible D gene (6 bases). This CDR3 is built from 13 residues. Between the trimmed V and J ends, which lost 6 bases and 6 bases, there was a span of 14 bases. Germline V gene lookup returns CDR1 MNHNY and CDR2 SVGAGI (reference sequence). The CDR3: CASSPGTPDGYTF. CDR3 coding DNA: TGTGCCAGCAGCCCCGGGACACCGGATGGCTACACCTTC.

The rearrangement uses TRBV4-2 and TRBJ2-1; possible D gene TRBD2, 7 bases. The CDR3 extends over 13 amino acids. Germline CDR1 is LGHNA and CDR2 is YNFKEQ. V was clipped by 1 base and J by 8 bases, with 9 bases between them. The CDR3 bases are TGTGCCAGCAGCCAAGCCGGGGGGCATGAGCAGTTCTTC. Translated, it gives CASSQAGGHEQFF.

This clone turned up a few times. The V gene is TRBV19, the J gene TRBJ2-7, with D perhaps TRBD1 (6 bases). V was pared by 1 base and J by 10 bases, with 14 bases between. CDR1 and CDR2 (germline): LNHDA, SQIVND (reference sequence). This CDR3 region has 13 residues. The CDR3 spells CASSIGPGTHQYF. Written as DNA, the CDR3 is TGTGCCAGTAGTATAGGGCCCGGGACACACCAGTACTTC.

The V and J genes are TRBV4-2 and TRBJ1-2, with 9 positions matching TRBD1. This CDR3 has 16 residues. The ends lost 3 bases at V and 4 bases at J; junction bases unmatched: 9. Germline assignment: CDR1 LGHNA and CDR2 YNFKEQ. CDR3 nucleotide sequence: TGTGCCAGCAGCCATCACCCGGGACAGGGTCTCTATGGCTACACCTTC. Its protein is CASSHHPGQGLYGYTF.

There are a few counts of this clone. The gene calls are TRBV6-5 and TRBJ1-3; D might be TRBD1 (6 bases). The CDR3 has 14 amino acids. Germline-derived CDR1 and CDR2 are MNHEY and SVGAGI. V was clipped by 9 bases and J by 4 bases, with 16 bases between them. This CDR3 reads CASGKGGTGNTIYF. CDR3 nucleotides: TGTGCCAGTGGGAAAGGGGGTACGGGAAACACCATATATTTT.

This chain uses TRBV10-3 with TRBJ1-5, with TRBD1 matching 9 bases. V gave up 7 bases and J gave up 9 bases; unmatched junction bases: 7. The CDR3 is 13 residues long. The germline V gene has CDR1 ENHRY and CDR2 SYGVKD. CDR3 residues: CAITSGTGLPQHF. The CDR3 nucleotides are TGTGCCATCACCTCCGGGACAGGGTTGCCCCAGCATTTT.

The J gene is TRBJ2-3, the V gene TRBV25-1; 7 nucleotides line up with TRBD2. The V segment lost 11 bases and the J segment 0 bases; nucleotides outside the gene matches: 8. The CDR3 has 14 residues. Germline V gives CDR1 MGHDK, CDR2 SYGVNS. The CDR3 DNA reads TGTGCCGCCAGCCTAGCGGCTAGCACAGATACGCAGTATTTT. Its protein is CAASLAASTDTQYF.

V gene TRBV5-1 combines with J gene TRBJ2-7; TRBD1 matches at 9 bases. Trimming cost V 0 bases and J 2 bases; bases outside gene matches: 3. The CDR3 runs to 15 residues. Germline CDR1 and CDR2: SGHRS and YFSETQ. This CDR3 reads CASSLGGTGTYEQYF. The CDR3 nucleotides are TGCGCCAGCAGCTTGGGGGGGACAGGGACCTACGAGCAGTACTTC.

The chain combines TRBV18 with TRBJ2-1, with D possibly matching TRBD1 (6 bases). CDR3 length: 14 residues. Germline-derived CDR1 and CDR2 are KGHSH and LQKENI. Trimming left V 2 bases short and J 7 bases short, with 12 bases between. The CDR3, as DNA: TGTGCCAGCTCACCATTCTCAGGGGCAAATGAGCAGTTCTTC. Its translation is CASSPFSGANEQFF.